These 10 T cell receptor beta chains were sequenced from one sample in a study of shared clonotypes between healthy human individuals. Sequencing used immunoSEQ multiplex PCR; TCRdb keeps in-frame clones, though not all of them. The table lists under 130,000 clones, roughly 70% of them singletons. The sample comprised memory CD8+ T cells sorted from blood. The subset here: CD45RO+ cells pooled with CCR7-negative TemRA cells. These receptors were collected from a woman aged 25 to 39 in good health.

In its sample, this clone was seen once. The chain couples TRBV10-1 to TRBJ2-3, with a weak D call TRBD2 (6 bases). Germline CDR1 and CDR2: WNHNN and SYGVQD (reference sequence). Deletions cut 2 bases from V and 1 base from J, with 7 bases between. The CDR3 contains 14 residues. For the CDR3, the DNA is TGCGCCAGCAGTGAGAAGCGGGGCACAGATACGCAGTATTTT. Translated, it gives CASSEKRGTDTQYF.

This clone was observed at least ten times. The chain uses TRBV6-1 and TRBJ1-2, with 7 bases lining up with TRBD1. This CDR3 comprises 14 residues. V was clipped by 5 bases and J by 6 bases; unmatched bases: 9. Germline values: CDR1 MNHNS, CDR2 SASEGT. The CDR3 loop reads CASSTQGGAHGYTF. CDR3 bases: TGTGCCAGCAGTACCCAGGGGGGGGCGCATGGCTACACCTTC.

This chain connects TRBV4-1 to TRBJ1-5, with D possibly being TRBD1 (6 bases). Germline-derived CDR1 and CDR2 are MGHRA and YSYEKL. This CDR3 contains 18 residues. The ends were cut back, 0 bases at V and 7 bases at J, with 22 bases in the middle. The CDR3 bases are TGCGCCAGCAGCCAAGATCCCTACTATAAAAGGGGGGAGCAGCCCCAGCATTTT. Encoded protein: CASSQDPYYKRGEQPQHF.

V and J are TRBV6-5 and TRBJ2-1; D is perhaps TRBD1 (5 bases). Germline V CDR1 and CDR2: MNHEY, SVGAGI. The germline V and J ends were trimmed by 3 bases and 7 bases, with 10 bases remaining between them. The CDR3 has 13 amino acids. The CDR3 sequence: CASSYSRANEQFF. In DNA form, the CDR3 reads TGTGCCAGCAGTTATTCCAGGGCGAATGAGCAGTTCTTC.

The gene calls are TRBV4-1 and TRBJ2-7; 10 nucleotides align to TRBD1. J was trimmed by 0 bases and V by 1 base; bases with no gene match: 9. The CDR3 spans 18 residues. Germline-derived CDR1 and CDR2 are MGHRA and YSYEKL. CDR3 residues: CASSQGPPGTGDSYEQYF. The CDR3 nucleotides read TGCGCCAGCAGCCAAGGCCCACCCGGGACAGGGGACTCCTACGAGCAGTACTTC.

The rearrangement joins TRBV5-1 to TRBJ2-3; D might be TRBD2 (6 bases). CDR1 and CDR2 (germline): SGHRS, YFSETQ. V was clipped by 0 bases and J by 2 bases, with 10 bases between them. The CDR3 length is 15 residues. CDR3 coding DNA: TGCGCCAGCAGCTTGGGGGGAGGCACCACAGATACGCAGTATTTT. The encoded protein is CASSLGGGTTDTQYF.

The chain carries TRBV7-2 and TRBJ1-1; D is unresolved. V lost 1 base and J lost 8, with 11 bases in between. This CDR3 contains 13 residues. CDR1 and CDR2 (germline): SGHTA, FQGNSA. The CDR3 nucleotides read TGTGCCAGCAGCTTAGGGACGGAGACCGAAGCTTTCTTT. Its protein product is CASSLGTETEAFF.

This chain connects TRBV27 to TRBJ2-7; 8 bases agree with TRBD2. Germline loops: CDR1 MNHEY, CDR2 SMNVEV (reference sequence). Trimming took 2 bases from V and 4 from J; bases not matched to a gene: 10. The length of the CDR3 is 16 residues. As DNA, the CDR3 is TGTGCCAGCAGTTTAGGTAGGGCGGGAGGTTGGTACGAGCAGTACTTC. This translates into CASSLGRAGGWYEQYF.

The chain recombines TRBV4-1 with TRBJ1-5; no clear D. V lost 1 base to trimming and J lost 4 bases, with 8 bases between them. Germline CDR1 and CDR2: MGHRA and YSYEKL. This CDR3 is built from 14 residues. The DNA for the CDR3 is TGCGCCAGCAGCCAAGGATGGGGAAATCAGCCCCAGCATTTT. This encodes CASSQGWGNQPQHF.

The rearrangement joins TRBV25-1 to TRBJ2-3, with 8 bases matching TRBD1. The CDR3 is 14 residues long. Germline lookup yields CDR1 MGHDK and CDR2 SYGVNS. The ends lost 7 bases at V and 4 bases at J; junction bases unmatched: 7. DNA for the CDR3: TGTGCCAGCACCCGGACAGGGCGGGCAGATACGCAGTATTTT. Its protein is CASTRTGRADTQYF.